Listed here is a single TCR beta chain. The CDR3 has 14 amino acids. V shed 4 bases and J 4 bases; nucleotides not matched to a gene: 7. CDR1 is GTSNPN and CDR2 is SVGIG in the germline V gene (reference sequence). In the original workflow: Amplification of reference gene primers was used by the study to estimate nucleated cell counts. TCRdb's table, derived via immunoSEQ multiplex PCR, lists solely in-frame clones and lacks some. The V and J calls and clone size were taken over from that table, and D and trimming were inferred from the DNA. Of under 250,000 clones detected, around 81% appear once; the ten largest clones hold less than 5.5%. This sample was taken from a study of blood T cell repertoires in COVID-19. On the study more broadly: Acute-phase and convalescent COVID-19 samples originated in the United States, Italy and Spain. From T cells, B-cell-depleted T cells, or PBMCs came the material, which was cDNA or gDNA.

The source is a man in his fifties with active or convalescent COVID-19. Sequencing was done on a sample of peripheral blood. This chain links TRBV30 with TRBJ1-2, with 9 bases matching TRBD1. The CDR3, as DNA: TGTGCCTGGAATAAAGGGACAGGGCTCTATGGCTACACCTTC. Translation: CAWNKGTGLYGYTF.